These 10 T cell receptor beta chains were sequenced from one sample in a study of CD8 T cells in ankylosing spondylitis. TCRdb re-called the 5' RACE reads through MiXCR, storing one row per CDR3 protein. This table holds 200,000 to 300,000 distinct CDR3 sequences, roughly 32% found once. Sequenced material: blood, either unsorted or a sorted T cell fraction (not recorded which). Receptors originate from a male donor with ankylosing spondylitis or in good health (not recorded which).

This clonotype was seen a handful of times. V is TRBV20-1 and J is TRBJ2-7; perhaps D is TRBD1 or TRBD2 (5 bases each). The V and J ends lost 1 base and 11 bases respectively, with 15 bases between them. The CDR3 sequence is 12 residues long. Germline V gene sequence: CDR1 DFQATT, CDR2 SNEGSKA (reference sequence). Here the CDR3 DNA reads TGCAGTGCTAGAGTAGGGGACGTTGGCGAGTACTTC. It codes for CSARVGDVGEYF.

This clonotype appeared a few times. V is TRBV12-3 or TRBV12-4 and J is TRBJ1-2; D gene uncertain. The CDR3 length is 14 residues. V lost 1 base to trimming and J lost 8 bases, with 14 bases between them. The CDR3 DNA reads as TGTGCCAGCAGTTTAGGGCAGGCGAGGGTCGGCTACACCTTC. As protein: CASSLGQARVGYTF.

The sample holds many counts of this clonotype. The J gene is TRBJ2-2, the V gene TRBV12-3 or TRBV12-4; D gene ambiguous. This CDR3 comprises 14 residues. The ends were cut back, 1 base at V and 1 base at J, with 4 bases in the middle. The CDR3 here is CASSLGGNTGELFF. The CDR3 bases are TGTGCCAGCAGTTTAGGCGGGAACACCGGGGAGCTGTTTTTT.

This clonotype has a handful of counts. The V call is TRBV12-3 or TRBV12-4, the J call TRBJ2-1; TRBD1 matches 10 bases. V dropped 4 bases and J dropped 8; count of bases not matched to a gene: 11. The CDR3 consists of 16 residues. CDR3 residues: CASSSRWGQGRDEQFF. CDR3 DNA sequence: TGTGCCAGCAGTTCAAGATGGGGACAGGGGAGGGATGAGCAGTTCTTC.

Comments on this clonotype: At one end, the junction sequence differs from germline, possibly due to a read error. The chain couples TRBV4-1 to TRBJ2-2, with a possible D match to TRBD2 (7 bases). This CDR3 contains 17 residues. Germline V gene lookup returns CDR1 MGHRA and CDR2 YSYEKL. In DNA, the CDR3 is TGCGCCAGCAGCCGATCGGCGGGGGCCTCGCGGACCGGGGAGCTGATTTTT. Amino acids: CASSRSAGASRTGELIF.

The chain employs TRBV28 and TRBJ2-1, with TRBD1 as a possible D gene (6 bases). The CDR3 contains 15 residues. CDR1 MDHEN and CDR2 SYDVKM come from the germline V gene. With 3 bases removed from V and 4 bases from J, the gap between germline ends came to 13 bases. The CDR3 sequence: CASSLTGTSYNEQFF. The CDR3 DNA reads as TGTGCCAGCAGTTTGACAGGAACTTCATACAATGAGCAGTTCTTC.

This rearrangement joins TRBV5-1 to TRBJ2-2, with D perhaps TRBD1 or TRBD2 (5 bases each). The CDR3 has 16 amino acids. In germline, CDR1 is SGHRS, CDR2 YFSETQ. V lost 0 bases, J lost 3 bases, and 12 bases lay in between. The CDR3 reads CASSLGRGPDTGELFF. The CDR3 coding sequence is TGCGCCAGCAGCTTGGGTCGGGGACCGGACACCGGGGAGCTGTTTTTT.

A few counts support this clonotype. The chain combines TRBV20-1 with TRBJ2-1; 7 bases line up with TRBD1. The CDR3 length is 15 residues. With 4 bases clipped from V and 6 bases from J, the junction kept 12 bases outside the gene matches. The germline gives CDR1 DFQATT, CDR2 SNEGSKA (reference sequence). The CDR3 region is CSATGQPAIINEQFF. The CDR3 DNA follows: TGCAGTGCTACGGGACAGCCAGCAATAATCAATGAGCAGTTCTTC.

This clonotype was found many times. The chain links TRBV12-3 or TRBV12-4 to TRBJ2-7; tentative D call: TRBD1 (6 bases). The CDR3 covers 14 residues. Trimming cost V 2 bases and J 0 bases, with 8 bases left between them. CDR3 region: CASSLQQGSYEQYF. DNA of the CDR3: TGTGCCAGCAGTTTACAACAGGGCTCCTACGAGCAGTACTTC.

The chain carries TRBV6-5 and TRBJ2-1; a possible D gene is TRBD2 (5 bases). Trimming shortened V by 2 bases and J by 1 base, and 12 bases separated the two germline ends. The CDR3 extends over 16 amino acids. Germline CDR1 is MNHEY and CDR2 is SVGAGI. The DNA for the CDR3 is TGTGCCAGCAGTTACACTGTTCGGGGATCCTACAATGAGCAGTTCTTC. This codes for CASSYTVRGSYNEQFF.